The subject of this entry is one TCR beta chain. The data stem from a study of OX40 agonist ivuxolimab in advanced cancers. Study-level background: At 0.01 to 10 mg/kg, ivuxolimab was administered intravenously to patients every 2 weeks. The dose-escalation cohort had hepatocellular carcinoma, melanoma, renal cell or head and neck cancer.

The protocol was immunoSEQ multiplex PCR, while the TCRdb copy is restricted to in-frame clones and leaves out a portion. The profile covers 70,000 or so clones, with approximately 82% appearing a single time and around 1.1% taken by the ten largest. Autoimmune disease history or systemic immunosuppression disqualified patients. Trimming shortened V by 6 bases and J by 4 bases, and 18 bases separated the two germline ends. The CDR3 has 15 amino acids. Germline values: CDR1 MNHEY, CDR2 SMNVEV (reference sequence). The TCR was taken from an adult with an advanced solid tumor such as melanoma, head and neck, liver or kidney cancer. V is TRBV27 and J is TRBJ1-2; possibly TRBD1 for D (5 bases). The source material was CD4+ or CD8+ T cells sorted from blood, sampled in a trial of the OX40 agonist ivuxolimab. The CDR3 DNA follows: TGTGCCAGCAGCAACGGGGGGGTTGGAGGCTATGGCTACACCTTC. It codes for CASSNGGVGGYGYTF.